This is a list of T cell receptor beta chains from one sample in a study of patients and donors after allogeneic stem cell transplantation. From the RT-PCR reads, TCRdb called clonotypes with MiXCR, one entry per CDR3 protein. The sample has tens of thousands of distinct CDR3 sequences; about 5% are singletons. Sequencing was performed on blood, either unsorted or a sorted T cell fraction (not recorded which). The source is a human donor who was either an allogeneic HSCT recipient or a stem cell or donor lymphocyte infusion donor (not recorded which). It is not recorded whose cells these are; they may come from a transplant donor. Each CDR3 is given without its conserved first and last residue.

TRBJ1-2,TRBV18,ASSPTDTWNGYT
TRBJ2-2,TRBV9,ASSAGQGAGRTGELF
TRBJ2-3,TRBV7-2,ASSLWASPGDTQY
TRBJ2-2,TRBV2,ASSGVLRNTGELF
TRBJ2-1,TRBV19,ASSVSGRPYNEQF
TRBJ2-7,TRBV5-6,ASLGGGTGNEQY
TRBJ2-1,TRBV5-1,ASSYSNEQF
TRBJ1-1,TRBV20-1,SAERQNTEAF
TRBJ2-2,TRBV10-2,ASSRSREGRVGELF
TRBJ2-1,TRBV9,ASSVWTSGNNEQF
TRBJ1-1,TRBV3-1,ASSHQQGATEAF
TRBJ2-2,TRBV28,ASSLFGNENTGELF
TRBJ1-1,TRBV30,AWRNRLTEAF
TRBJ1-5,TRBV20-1,SALPDRGGNQPQH
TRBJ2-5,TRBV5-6,ASSWTGEQETQY
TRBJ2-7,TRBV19,ASQADTYEQY
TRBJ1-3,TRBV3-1,ASSPTQGTGNTIY
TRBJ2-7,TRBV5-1,ASSFSGRSYEQY
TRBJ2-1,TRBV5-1,ASSRTSGRMLEQF
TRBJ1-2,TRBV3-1,ASSHLGAPYGYT
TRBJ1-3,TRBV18,ASSQLTSSGNTIY
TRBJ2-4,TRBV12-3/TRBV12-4,ASTPIPPGDIQY
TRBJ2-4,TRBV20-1,SARVWGREDKNIQY
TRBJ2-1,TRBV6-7,ASSYSNGSSSSYNEQF
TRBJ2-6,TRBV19,ASSIRGQAYSGTNVLT
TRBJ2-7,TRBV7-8,ASSLDRPGDEQY
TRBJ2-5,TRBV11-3,ASSTGQGPGETQY
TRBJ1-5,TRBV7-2,ASSSGGNGNQPQH
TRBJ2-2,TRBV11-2,ASSLVRGRTGELF
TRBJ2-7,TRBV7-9,ASSLTGGVNSYEQY
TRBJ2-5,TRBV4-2,ASSLSLAKQETQY
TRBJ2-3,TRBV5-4,ASSQFLGGTDTQY
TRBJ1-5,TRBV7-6,ASSSGTNSNQPQH